The next 8 T cell receptor beta chains were all read from a single sample in a study of radiation and T cells in renal cell carcinoma. Profiling relied on immunoSEQ multiplex PCR, and the TCRdb table lists in-frame clones only, not all of them. The sample carries about 88,000 clones, approximately 86% recorded once. Regarding time point: baseline pretreatment blood. Treatment meaning: 15 Gy SBRT to primary tumor, nephrectomy 4 weeks later. The sample in question was blood, obtained from a patient whose treatment included radiotherapy and nephrectomy. The receptors were sampled from a man in his forties or fifties with renal cell carcinoma.

The chain is built from TRBV19 and TRBJ2-5; 7 bases map to TRBD1. The J call is uncertain, as TRBJ2-7 better fits the DNA end. Germline V CDR1 and CDR2: LNHDA, SQIVND (reference sequence). This CDR3 has 13 amino acids. The CDR3 region is CASSITGADEQYF. CDR3 nucleotides: TGTGCCAGTAGCATAACAGGGGCGGACGAGCAGTACTTC.

The chain carries TRBV2 and TRBJ2-1; D is ambiguous. Germline CDR1 is SNHLY and CDR2 is FYNNEI. V lost 7 bases and J lost 0, with 13 bases in between. The CDR3 is 15 amino acids. The CDR3 region is CASTPLQSSYNEQFF. The CDR3 DNA sequence: TGTGCCAGCACCCCCCTACAGAGCTCCTACAATGAGCAGTTCTTC.

The table lists this clone with a count of one. The chain is built from TRBV7-2 and TRBJ1-1, with D uncertain. The CDR3 is 16 residues long. The V gene's germline CDR1 is SGHTA and CDR2 FQGNSA. The ends were cut back, 5 bases at V and 1 base at J, with 17 bases in the middle. The CDR3 here is CASSATPGPANTEAFF. The CDR3 nucleotides read TGTGCCAGCAGCGCTACCCCTGGACCCGCGAACACTGAAGCTTTCTTT.

The chain combines TRBV27 with TRBJ1-5; no clear D. V was trimmed by 4 bases and J by 5 bases, leaving 15 bases between them. Germline V gives CDR1 MNHEY, CDR2 SMNVEV (reference sequence). The CDR3 sequence is 15 residues long. CDR3 sequence reads: CASSSLGGIDQPQHF. The CDR3 region has the DNA TGTGCCAGCAGTTCCCTGGGAGGTATCGATCAGCCCCAGCATTTT.

This chain uses TRBV27 with TRBJ2-3; 7 bases are shared with TRBD2. Germline loops: CDR1 MNHEY, CDR2 SMNVEV (reference sequence). V trimming: 8 bases; J trimming: 4 bases; junction bases outside the gene matches: 9. This CDR3 comprises 14 residues. CDR3 nucleotide sequence: TGTGCCAGCCAACTAGCGTCGTCTGCAGATACGCAGTATTTT. It specifies CASQLASSADTQYF.

This clone was seen a single time. The rearrangement uses TRBV13 and TRBJ1-2; TRBD1 aligns across 10 bases. The CDR3 is 18 residues long. From germline, CDR1 is PRHDT and CDR2 FYEKMQ (reference sequence). V lost 0 bases to trimming and J lost 2 bases; unmatched junction nucleotides: 9. CDR3 nucleotides: TGTGCCAGCAGCTTAGGGTACCCGGGACAGGGGAGGAACTATGGCTACACCTTC. This encodes CASSLGYPGQGRNYGYTF.

The gene calls are TRBV28 and TRBJ2-5; unclear D gene. CDR1 and CDR2 (germline): MDHEN, SYDVKM. The V end lost 7 bases, the J end lost 1 base, and 10 bases lay between the germline ends. The CDR3 extends over 13 amino acids. CDR3 nucleotide sequence: TGTGCCAGCACCCCACAGATCCAAGAGACCCAGTACTTC. This translates into CASTPQIQETQYF.

V gene TRBV10-2 combines with J gene TRBJ1-1; 7 bases fit TRBD1. This CDR3 region has 13 residues. Germline-derived CDR1 and CDR2 are WSHSY and SAAADI. The ends lost 8 bases at V and 6 bases at J; junction bases unmatched: 9. CDR3 residues: CASQTGLIAEAFF. CDR3 nucleotides: TGCGCCAGCCAGACAGGGTTAATTGCTGAAGCTTTCTTT.